This T cell receptor (beta chain) was found in a study of spatial heterogeneity in lung cancer (dated by TCRdb to between 2018 and 2021). Describing the broader study: More beta-chain than alpha-chain transcripts were consistently detected, likely reflecting higher beta-chain transcript abundance. In the raw uncorrected reads, each unique combination of TCR and UMI appeared on average more than ten times. In non-small cell lung cancer, the study quantitatively compared TCR alpha and beta repertoires across several tumor regions, matched nontumor lung, and blood. The study linked features of the TCR repertoire to counts of nonsynonymous mutations, which were determined by whole-exome sequencing of tumor tissue. At surgery, both alpha and beta chains were TCR-sequenced in 200 to 250 tumor regions, 63 to 80 matched nontumor lung samples and around 50 PBMC samples.

This clonotype was found many times. Its antigen is currently not known. Base qualities were left out, and no much larger clone turns up one base away. Preparation of the library involved 5' RACE. The run used a NextSeq 500. In the TCR library protocol, a unique molecular identifier was attached to each TCR cDNA molecule so that PCR and sequencing errors could be corrected. The published analysis was carried out like this. Decombinator tools were used for TCR identification, UMI-based error correction and CDR3 extraction. TCRs above a frequency of 2 per 1,000, corresponding to the top 1% of the tumor frequency distribution, were defined as expanded. Each repertoire was subsampled 100 times to 5,000 TCRs, after which Renyi diversity was computed with the R vegan package. CDR3 similarity networks were constructed using string-kernel similarity of amino acid triplets, with links drawn between CDR3s whose pairwise similarity was above 0.82. TCRdb's own reprocessing of the public reads used fastp at Q25 and MiXCR and kept productive beta chains. Rows are combined by CDR3 protein, so each entry shows the most common genes and DNA. The V and J calls shown here were made by TCRdb, not taken from the authors' results. The sample yields approximately 40,000 distinct CDR3 sequences; roughly 13% were counted once. The leading ten clones occupy around three fifths of the sample.

This specimen's time point label, per the study, means: sample taken at primary tumor resection. TCR sequencing used whole RNA extracted from tumor and nontumor lung tissue, or from cryopreserved PBMC samples, without cell sorting. The donors were about 71 patients from the lung TRACERx cohort who had early-stage, untreated non-small cell lung cancer. A patient was chosen for TCR sequencing only when enough RNA was available from at least two tumor regions. Overall study outcomes, separate from this receptor: Confirming at a functional level the hypothesis that regional TCRs recognize regional mutations was considered to require additional single-cell paired TCR alpha and beta sequencing. Ubiquitous expanded tumor TCRs were found in blood more often at tumor resection than at routine follow-up.

The junction carries 10 bases between V and J, which are trimmed by 1 base and 5 bases respectively. The germline V gene (reference sequence) gives CDR1 as SGHNT and CDR2 as YYREEE. The CDR3 numbers 14 residues from cysteine through phenylalanine. Here the CDR3 DNA is all that survives: 42 bases in frame from base 1. The TCR was taken from a male donor with early-stage non-small cell lung cancer. The starting material was PBMCs, obtained at surgery. Here the chain combines TRBV5-4 and TRBJ2-1, with the D gene not confidently named. The sequenced DNA: TGTGCCAGCAGCTTGAGACTGGAGAACAATGAGCAGTTCTTC. This gives the protein CASSLRLENNEQFF.